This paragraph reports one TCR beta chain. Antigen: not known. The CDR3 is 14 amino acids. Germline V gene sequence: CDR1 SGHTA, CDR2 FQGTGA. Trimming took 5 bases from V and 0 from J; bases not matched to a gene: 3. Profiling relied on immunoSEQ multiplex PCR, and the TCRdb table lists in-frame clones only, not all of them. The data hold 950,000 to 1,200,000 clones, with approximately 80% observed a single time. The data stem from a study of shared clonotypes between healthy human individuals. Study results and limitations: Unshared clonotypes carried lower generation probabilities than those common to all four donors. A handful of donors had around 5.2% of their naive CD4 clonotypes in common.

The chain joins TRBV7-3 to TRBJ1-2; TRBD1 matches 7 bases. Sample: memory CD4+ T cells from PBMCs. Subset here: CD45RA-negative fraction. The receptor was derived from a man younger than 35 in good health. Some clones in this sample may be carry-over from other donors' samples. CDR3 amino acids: CASSPQGANYGYTF. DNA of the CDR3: TGTGCCAGCAGCCCGCAGGGGGCTAACTATGGCTACACCTTC.